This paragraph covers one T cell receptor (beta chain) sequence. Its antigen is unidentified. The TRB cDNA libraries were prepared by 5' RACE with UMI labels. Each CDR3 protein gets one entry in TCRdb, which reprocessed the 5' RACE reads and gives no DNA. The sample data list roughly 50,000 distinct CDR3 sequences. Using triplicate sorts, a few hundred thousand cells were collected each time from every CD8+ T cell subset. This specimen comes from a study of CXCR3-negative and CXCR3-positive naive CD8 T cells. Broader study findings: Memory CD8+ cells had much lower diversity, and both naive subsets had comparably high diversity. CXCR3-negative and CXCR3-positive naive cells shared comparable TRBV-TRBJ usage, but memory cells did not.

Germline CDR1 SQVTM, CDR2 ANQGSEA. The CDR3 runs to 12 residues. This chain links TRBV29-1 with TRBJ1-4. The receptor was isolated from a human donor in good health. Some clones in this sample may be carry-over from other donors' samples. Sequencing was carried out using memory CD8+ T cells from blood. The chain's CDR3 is CSVGFGDEKLFF. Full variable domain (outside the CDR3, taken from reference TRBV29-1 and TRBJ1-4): SAVISQKPSRDICQRGTSLTIQCQVDSQVTMMFWYRQQPGQSLTLIATANQGSEATYESGFVIDKFPISRPNLTFSTLTVSNMSPEDSSIYLCSVGFGDEKLFFGSGTQLSVL.